Listed here are 31 T cell receptor beta chains from one sample, sequenced in a study of blood T cell repertoires in COVID-19. TCRdb's table, derived via immunoSEQ multiplex PCR, lists solely in-frame clones and lacks some. Of 200,000 to 250,000 clones in the sample, 90% to 95% were seen once. The sample comprised peripheral blood. Every receptor here comes from a man in his sixties with COVID-19, enrolled during active disease.

The chain is built from TRBV1 and TRBJ1-2; TRBD1 reflects the table's D call only, with no check against the DNA. TRBV1 is listed as a pseudogene. This CDR3 region has 14 residues. The CDR3 loop reads CTSSQGQRIYGYTF. The CDR3 nucleotides are TGCACCAGCAGCCAAGGACAGCGAATCTATGGCTACACCTTC.

This clone came up a few times. The chain joins TRBV6-5 to TRBJ1-2, with 8 bases matching TRBD1. The trim removed 6 bases at V and 4 bases at J, leaving 4 bases unmatched. The length of the CDR3 is 13 residues. The V gene's germline CDR1 is MNHEY and CDR2 SVGAGI. The CDR3 coding sequence is TGTGCCAGCAGGGACAGGGAAGTCTATGGCTACACCTTC. Residues: CASRDREVYGYTF.

The chain employs TRBV3-1 (or the pseudogene TRBV3-2) and TRBJ2-4, with D possibly TRBD2 on 5 matching bases. Trimming removed 1 base at V and 3 bases at J, with 10 bases between. Per the germline V gene, CDR1 is LGHDT and CDR2 is YNNKEL (reference sequence). This CDR3 has 15 residues. The CDR3 is CASSQAGVSKNIQYF. CDR3 sequence (DNA): TGTGCCAGCAGCCAAGCCGGGGTAAGCAAAAACATTCAGTACTTC.

This chain's CDR3 is CASSLGSGGNNEQFF. The DNA for the CDR3 is TGTGCCAGCAGCTTAGGAAGCGGGGGGAACAATGAGCAGTTCTTC. J is TRBJ2-1 and V is TRBV7-2, with TRBD2 matching 9 bases. The CDR3 runs 15 residues. The germline CDR1 and CDR2 sequences are SGHTA and FQGNSA. The V segment lost 1 base and the J segment 5 bases; nucleotides outside the gene matches: 3.

This chain joins TRBV5-4 and TRBJ1-4; the D gene is possibly TRBD1 (5 bases). This CDR3 is built from 13 residues. The V gene lost 2 bases and the J gene lost 8 bases, with 10 bases spanning the gap. Germline loops: CDR1 SGHNT, CDR2 YYREEE (reference sequence). Written as DNA, the CDR3 is TGTGCCAGCAGCTTAGGAGGGGACGAAAAACTGTTTTTT. It is translated as CASSLGGDEKLFF.

The gene calls are TRBV7-9 and TRBJ2-1, with 11 bases identical to TRBD1. V lost 0 bases and J lost 9; bases outside the gene matches: 1. The CDR3 sequence is 14 residues long. Germline V lookup: CDR1 SEHNR, CDR2 FQNEAQ (reference sequence). CDR3: CASSLAGTGGEQFF. The DNA of the CDR3 is TGTGCCAGCAGCTTAGCGGGGACAGGGGGTGAGCAGTTCTTC.

This chain joins TRBV7-2 and TRBJ2-1, with TRBD2 identical over 7 bases. Germline CDR1 and CDR2: SGHTA and FQGNSA. This CDR3 is 16 amino acids long. With 5 bases clipped from V and 0 bases from J, the junction kept 7 bases outside the gene matches. The chain's CDR3 is CASSLGAGSSYNEQFF. Here the CDR3 DNA reads TGTGCCAGCAGCCTCGGAGCGGGGAGCTCCTACAATGAGCAGTTCTTC.

The V and J genes are TRBV28 and TRBJ2-3; 12 nucleotides line up with TRBD2. The CDR3 contains 15 residues. CDR1 is MDHEN and CDR2 is SYDVKM in the germline V gene. The V segment lost 8 bases and the J segment 3 bases; nucleotides outside the gene matches: 6. This chain's CDR3 is CASRPSGRETDTQYF. The CDR3, as DNA: TGTGCCAGCCGTCCTAGCGGGAGGGAGACAGATACGCAGTATTTT.

V usage is TRBV15 and J usage is TRBJ1-1, with TRBD1 identical over 8 bases. This CDR3 spans 14 amino acids. Germline lookup yields CDR1 LNHNV and CDR2 YYDKDF (reference sequence). V was clipped by 4 bases and J by 8 bases; unmatched bases: 9. The DNA of the CDR3 is TGTGCCACCAGCATAGAACGCGGGACAGGAGAAGCTTTCTTT. Translation: CATSIERGTGEAFF.

This chain uses TRBV25-1 with TRBJ2-1; D unclear. The CDR3 is 16 residues long. Trimming left V 4 bases short and J 7 bases short, with 20 bases between. Looked up from germline, CDR1 is MGHDK and CDR2 is SYGVNS. CDR3 sequence: CASSAAPSGFSNEQFF. CDR3 DNA: TGTGCCAGCAGTGCCGCCCCATCCGGGTTTTCGAATGAGCAGTTCTTC.

The chain recombines TRBV7-2 with TRBJ1-4; 7 bases match TRBD1. This CDR3 comprises 16 residues. The J segment lost 5 bases and the V segment lost 6 bases, leaving 12 bases of the junction unmatched. CDR1 and CDR2 (germline): SGHTA, FQGNSA. CDR3 in amino acids: CASRRQGLAENEKLFF. The CDR3 coding sequence is TGTGCCAGCAGACGACAGGGCTTGGCCGAAAATGAAAAACTGTTTTTT.

The chain recombines TRBV27 with TRBJ1-6; perhaps TRBD1 as D (6 bases). V lost 3 bases and J lost 2, with 11 bases in between. Germline V lookup: CDR1 MNHEY, CDR2 SMNVEV (reference sequence). CDR3 size: 16 residues. The chain's CDR3 is CASSFKPGAYNSPLHF. CDR3 DNA sequence: TGTGCCAGCAGTTTCAAGCCAGGGGCCTATAATTCACCCCTCCACTTT.

This chain links TRBV29-1 with TRBJ2-7; 12 positions agree with TRBD2. The CDR3 runs 14 residues. In germline, CDR1 is SQVTM, CDR2 ANQGSEA. Unmatched junction bases numbered 4, after V lost 7 bases and J lost 0 bases. For the CDR3, the DNA is TGCAGCGCTAGCGGGGGGGGTAGCTCCTACGAGCAGTACTTC. Amino acid sequence: CSASGGGSSYEQYF.

Concerning this clone: Other DNA sequences in this sample translate to the same CDR3. The V and J genes are TRBV5-1 and TRBJ1-1; TRBD1 is a possible D gene (5 bases). Germline V gives CDR1 SGHRS, CDR2 YFSETQ. This CDR3 region has 14 residues. V was clipped by 2 bases and J by 1 base, with 9 bases between them. CDR3 DNA: TGCGCCAGCAGCTTCGGGGGGACGAACACTGAAGCTTTCTTT. Amino acids: CASSFGGTNTEAFF.

The rearrangement uses TRBV18 and TRBJ2-7, with 9 positions matching TRBD2. This CDR3 comprises 17 residues. The V gene end was trimmed by 0 bases and the J gene end by 0 bases; junction bases not matched to a gene: 6. Germline V gives CDR1 KGHSH, CDR2 LQKENI. In DNA form, the CDR3 reads TGTGCCAGCTCACCACCAGGTCTAGCGGGATACTCCTACGAGCAGTACTTC. It yields the protein CASSPPGLAGYSYEQYF.

The chain couples TRBV19 to TRBJ2-3; 8 positions agree with TRBD1. This CDR3 spans 16 amino acids. Germline V gene data show CDR1 as LNHDA and CDR2 as SQIVND (reference sequence). The J segment lost 5 bases and the V segment lost 6 bases, leaving 13 bases of the junction unmatched. The CDR3 is CASSSPGQAQGDTQYF. The CDR3 DNA is TGTGCCAGTAGCTCGCCGGGACAGGCGCAGGGAGATACGCAGTATTTT.

This clone has only one observation. The J gene is TRBJ2-1, the V gene TRBV4-2, with 7 positions matching TRBD2. V shed 4 bases and J 3 bases; nucleotides not matched to a gene: 3. CDR1 LGHNA and CDR2 YNFKEQ come from the germline V gene. This CDR3 spans 14 amino acids. The CDR3 DNA is TGTGCCAGCAGCCCACGGGGGGACTACAATGAGCAGTTCTTC. It translates to CASSPRGDYNEQFF.

The rearrangement links TRBV11-1 to TRBJ1-4, with 7 bases identical to TRBD1. The V segment lost 5 bases and the J segment 8 bases; nucleotides outside the gene matches: 8. Germline loops: CDR1 SGHAT, CDR2 FQDESV (reference sequence). This CDR3 comprises 14 residues. The CDR3 DNA reads TGTGCCAGCAGCAGGGACAGCCTAGGAGAAAAACTGTTTTTT. Translating it yields CASSRDSLGEKLFF.

The chain has TRBV5-6 and TRBJ2-1, with TRBD1 identical over 11 bases. Germline V lookup: CDR1 SGHDT, CDR2 YYEEEE. The CDR3 is 16 amino acids. With 4 bases clipped from V and 8 bases from J, the junction kept 11 bases outside the gene matches. CDR3 sequence reads: CASSPSTGQGGDEQFF. The DNA of the CDR3 is TGTGCCAGCAGCCCCAGTACGGGACAGGGGGGCGATGAGCAGTTCTTC.

This chain uses TRBV2 with TRBJ1-1, with a tentative D call TRBD1 (6 bases). CDR3 length equals 14 residues. The germline gives CDR1 SNHLY, CDR2 FYNNEI. With 7 bases removed from V and 5 bases from J, the gap between germline ends came to 17 bases. Here the CDR3 DNA reads TGTGCCAGCACCCTACAGGGTGGGGTAACTGAAGCTTTCTTT. This translates into CASTLQGGVTEAFF.

In this sample, this clone turned up once. This chain uses TRBV15 with TRBJ2-7; D not certain. The V and J ends lost 1 base and 3 bases respectively, with 4 bases between them. Germline CDR1 reads LNHNV; CDR2 reads YYDKDF (reference sequence). The CDR3 has 12 amino acids. As DNA, the CDR3 is TGTGCCACCAGCAGAGGTAACTACGAGCAGTACTTC. Encoded protein: CATSRGNYEQYF.

CDR3 sequence: CASSLWAREVWTYEQYF. The CDR3 DNA reads as TGTGCCAGCAGTTTATGGGCCAGGGAAGTATGGACCTACGAGCAGTACTTC. The gene calls are TRBV27 and TRBJ2-7; weak D call: TRBD1 (5 bases). V was shortened by 1 base and J by 2 bases, with 18 bases between the two germline ends. This CDR3 is 17 amino acids long. CDR1 is MNHEY, CDR2 SMNVEV, per germline (reference sequence).

J is TRBJ1-1 and V is TRBV19; TRBD1 is a possible D gene (5 bases). The CDR3 contains 16 residues. CDR1 LNHDA and CDR2 SQIVND come from the germline V gene (reference sequence). V lost 7 bases to trimming and J lost 2 bases, with 20 bases between them. Here the CDR3 reads CASTRGAEGANTEAFF. In nucleotides, the CDR3 is TGTGCCAGTACCCGCGGGGCGGAGGGAGCTAACACTGAAGCTTTCTTT.

The J gene is TRBJ1-3, the V gene TRBV5-4, with 9 bases aligning to TRBD1. CDR1 and CDR2 from the germline V gene are SGHNT and YYREEE (reference sequence). The CDR3 has 17 amino acids. The trim removed 4 bases at V and 2 bases at J, leaving 10 bases unmatched. The CDR3 loop reads CASSGSGTGITGNTIYF. The CDR3 nucleotides are TGTGCCAGCAGCGGATCGGGGACAGGGATCACTGGAAACACCATATATTTT.

The genes are TRBV20-1 and TRBJ1-1, with unresolved D. The CDR3 spans 11 residues. Looked up from germline, CDR1 is DFQATT and CDR2 is SNEGSKA (reference sequence). Between the trimmed V and J ends, which lost 3 bases and 5 bases, there was a span of 7 bases. The CDR3: CSARYKTEAFF. In nucleotides, the CDR3 is TGCAGTGCTAGGTATAAAACTGAAGCTTTCTTT.

V gene TRBV7-8 combines with J gene TRBJ2-7; D is ambiguous. V was pared by 5 bases and J by 2 bases, with 19 bases between. This CDR3 comprises 16 residues. CDR1 is SGHVS and CDR2 is FQNEAQ in the germline V gene. The CDR3 is CASSGPQAQPTYEQYF. CDR3 nucleotide sequence: TGTGCCAGCAGCGGCCCCCAGGCACAACCAACCTACGAGCAGTACTTC.

The chain uses TRBV10-2 and TRBJ2-7, with D possibly TRBD2 on 5 matching bases. V gave up 5 bases and J gave up 4 bases, with 15 bases separating them. The germline gives CDR1 WSHSY, CDR2 SAAADI. The CDR3 totals 14 residues. CDR3 DNA sequence: TGCGCCAGCAGTATAGAGGCTAGCTCGTACGAGCAGTACTTC. Encoded protein: CASSIEASSYEQYF.

The rearrangement links TRBV6-6 to TRBJ2-1; 12 bases align to TRBD2. The CDR3 has 15 residues. The ends lost 4 bases at V and 6 bases at J; junction bases unmatched: 4. CDR1 and CDR2 from the germline V gene are MNHNY and SVGAGI (reference sequence). The CDR3 bases are TGTGCCAGCAGTTGGCTAGCGGGGGGGGGCAATGAGCAGTTCTTC. It yields the protein CASSWLAGGGNEQFF.

This chain uses TRBV30 with TRBJ2-3, with a weak D call TRBD2 (7 bases). Trimming removed 4 bases from V and 11 bases from J, with 16 bases in between. Germline V gene lookup returns CDR1 GTSNPN and CDR2 SVGIG (reference sequence). This CDR3 comprises 12 residues. The CDR3, as DNA: TGTGCCTGGAAATTCTCGGGGGGCCAGCAGTATTTT. It is translated as CAWKFSGGQQYF.

The genes are TRBV6-5 and TRBJ2-1; the D gene is possibly TRBD1 (5 bases). Germline V lookup: CDR1 MNHEY, CDR2 SVGAGI. Trimming took off 6 bases at V and 0 bases at J, with 9 bases between the two ends. CDR3 length: 14 amino acids. The DNA of the CDR3 is TGTGCCAGCAGGACAGATCACTCCTACAATGAGCAGTTCTTC. Protein product: CASRTDHSYNEQFF.

The chain links TRBV5-8 to TRBJ1-5; 7 nucleotides match TRBD1. Germline V CDR1 and CDR2: SGHTS, YDEGEE. CDR3 length: 16 residues. J was trimmed by 4 bases and V by 3 bases; bases with no gene match: 10. As DNA, the CDR3 is TGTGCCAGCAGCTGGGGGACAGTAAAGGGGAATCAGCCCCAGCATTTT. This gives the protein CASSWGTVKGNQPQHF.